The 3 T cell receptor beta chains below come from one sample, sequenced in a study of chemoradiotherapy in HPV16-positive cancers. Data came from immunoSEQ multiplex PCR; TCRdb stores just in-frame clones and leaves some out. The sample has 25,000 to 30,000 clones, roughly 92% seen once. Sequenced material: blood, taken from a patient who underwent chemoradiotherapy. The receptors come from a human donor with HPV-associated anogenital cancer.

This chain links TRBV7-7 with TRBJ2-5; TRBD2 is a possible D gene (6 bases). The V gene's germline CDR1 is SSHAT and CDR2 FNYEAQ (reference sequence). This CDR3 has 14 amino acids. Trimming pared 2 bases from V and 2 bases from J, leaving 9 bases between. The CDR3 loop reads CASSLNSGQETQYF. CDR3 nucleotide sequence: TGTGCCAGCAGCTTAAATAGCGGTCAAGAGACCCAGTACTTC.

The V and J genes are TRBV18 and TRBJ2-5; D is unresolved. Trimming left V 3 bases short and J 9 bases short, with 11 bases between. Germline loops: CDR1 KGHSH, CDR2 LQKENI. CDR3 size: 12 residues. The CDR3: CASSPGRRSQYF. The CDR3 coding sequence is TGTGCCAGCTCACCTGGCCGTAGGTCCCAGTACTTC.

The chain joins TRBV5-8 to TRBJ2-7; no definite D call. The CDR3 covers 13 residues. V lost 0 bases and J lost 0, with 4 bases in between. CDR1 is SGHTS and CDR2 is YDEGEE in the germline V gene. CDR3: CASSLGSSYEQYF. The CDR3, as DNA: TGTGCCAGCAGCTTGGGTAGCTCCTACGAGCAGTACTTC.